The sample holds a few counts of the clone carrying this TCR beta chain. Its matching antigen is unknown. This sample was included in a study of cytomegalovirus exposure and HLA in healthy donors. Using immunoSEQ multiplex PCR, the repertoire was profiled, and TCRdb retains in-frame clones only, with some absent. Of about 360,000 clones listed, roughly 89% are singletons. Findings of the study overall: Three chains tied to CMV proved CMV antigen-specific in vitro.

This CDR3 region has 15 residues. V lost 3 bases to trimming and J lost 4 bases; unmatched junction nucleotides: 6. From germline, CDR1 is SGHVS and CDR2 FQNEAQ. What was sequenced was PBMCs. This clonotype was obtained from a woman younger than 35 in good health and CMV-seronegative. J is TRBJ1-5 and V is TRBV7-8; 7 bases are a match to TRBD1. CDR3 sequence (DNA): TGTGCCAGCAGCTTGTCGGGGGACAGAAATCAGCCCCAGCATTTT. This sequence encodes CASSLSGDRNQPQHF.